This is a list of T cell receptor beta chains from one sample in a study of technical replicates of blood from a handful of donors. The protocol was immunoSEQ multiplex PCR, while the TCRdb copy is restricted to in-frame clones and leaves out a portion. The table lists over 75,000 clones, 95% to 98% of them singletons. Material: T cells isolated from PBMCs. All receptors derive from a human donor in good health. The CDR3 runs from the conserved cysteine through the conserved F or W. D genes are given only for firm matches.

D gene,V gene,J gene,CDR3 DNA,CDR3 protein
NA,TRBV19,TRBJ2-1,TGTGCCAGTACGGAGGGGGCGACGGATAATGAGCAGTTCTTC,CASTEGATDNEQFF
TRBD2,TRBV7-8,TRBJ2-2,TGTGCCAGCAGCTCGGGACTAGAGGTGCCCGGGGAGCTGTTTTTT,CASSSGLEVPGELFF
NA,TRBV5-6,TRBJ2-2,TGTGCCAGCAGCCCGGGATGGGCCCATGTTGGGGAGCTGTTTTTT,CASSPGWAHVGELFF
NA,TRBV5-1,TRBJ1-1,TGCGCCAGCAGCTTGTCAGGGTTCACTGAAGCTTTCTTT,CASSLSGFTEAFF
NA,TRBV9,TRBJ2-1,TGTGCCAGCAGCCCCCGGACAGAAGTTTACAATGAGCAGTTCTTC,CASSPRTEVYNEQFF
NA,TRBV2,TRBJ2-2,TGTGCCAGCAGTCCCGAAGCAAGGAACACCGGGGAGCTGTTTTTT,CASSPEARNTGELFF
NA,TRBV7-9,TRBJ1-3,TGTGCCAGCAGCTTATCAGGAAACACCATATATTTT,CASSLSGNTIYF
TRBD1,TRBV5-1,TRBJ1-2,TGCGCCAGCAGCTCAGGGGGTGTCTATGGCTACACCTTC,CASSSGGVYGYTF
NA,TRBV14,TRBJ2-3,TGTGCCAGCAGCCAAGCCTACGGAGTTACGCAGTATTTT,CASSQAYGVTQYF
TRBD2,TRBV29-1,TRBJ2-1,TGCAGCGTTGAAGGTCATAACGCTCCTAGCGGGAGGTCTGCCAATGAGCAGTTCTTC,CSVEGHNAPSGRSANEQFF
TRBD1,TRBV2,TRBJ2-7,TGTGCCAGCAGTGCGACCACAGGGGGCGAATACGAGCAGTACTTC,CASSATTGGEYEQYF
NA,TRBV5-1,TRBJ2-5,TGCGCCAGCAGCTTGGCGTTGGGTAGGCGAGGAGAGACCCAGTACTTC,CASSLALGRRGETQYF
NA,TRBV7-9,TRBJ2-7,TGTGCCAGCAGCTTAACTACCAGCCCCTACGAGCAGTACTTC,CASSLTTSPYEQYF
NA,TRBV5-1,TRBJ1-6,TGCGCCAGCAGCGGGGAGGGGGTAAGGAATTCACCCCTCCACTTT,CASSGEGVRNSPLHF
NA,TRBV5-1,TRBJ2-5,TGCGCCAGCGACCGCGGAGGGGAGACCCAGTACTTC,CASDRGGETQYF
NA,TRBV7-9,TRBJ2-5,TGTGCCAGCAGCCCTAGGGAGACCCAGTACTTC,CASSPRETQYF
NA,TRBV7-8,TRBJ2-5,TGTGCCAGCAGCTCATCTAGAGGTTGGACTCGAGAGACCCAGTACTTC,CASSSSRGWTRETQYF
NA,TRBV11-2,TRBJ2-7,TGTGCCAGCAGCTCGGGTCATAGGGTACTAGTCAAGACCGAGCAGTACTTC,CASSSGHRVLVKTEQYF
TRBD1,TRBV6-5,TRBJ1-2,TGTGCCAGCTGGGAAGGGGGCACTGGTGGCTACACCTTC,CASWEGGTGGYTF
TRBD2,TRBV27,TRBJ2-7,TGTGCCAGCAGAGGCGGGGGGCCTCTCTACGAGCAGTACTTC,CASRGGGPLYEQYF
NA,TRBV6-6,TRBJ2-5,TGTGCCAGCAGAAAGGAGGCGATAGAGACCCAGTACTTC,CASRKEAIETQYF
NA,TRBV7-6,TRBJ2-1,TGTGCCAGCAGCTTAGGGACGTGGGCCGCGGGACCCTCCTACAATGAGCAGTTCTTC,CASSLGTWAAGPSYNEQFF
NA,TRBV2,TRBJ2-5,TGTTCTACAGGGAGCCAAGAGACCCAGTACTTC,CSTGSQETQYF
NA,TRBV18,TRBJ1-4,TGTGCCAGCTCACCACCGGGGTCCGTTCAGGGGAATGAAAAACTGTTTTTT,CASSPPGSVQGNEKLFF
NA,TRBV7-8,TRBJ2-6,TGTGCCAGCAGCCTAGGGAGCTCTGGGGCCAACGTCCTGACTTTC,CASSLGSSGANVLTF
NA,TRBV9,TRBJ2-1,TGTGCCAGCAGCGCCGACACTAGCTTTAATGAGCAGTTCTTC,CASSADTSFNEQFF
NA,TRBV7-9,TRBJ1-1,TGTGCCAGCAGCCTCCCCTATCTCACTGAAGCTTTCTTT,CASSLPYLTEAFF
NA,TRBV2,TRBJ1-1,TGTGCCAGCAGTGAACAGCGAGGGTACACTGAAGCTTTCTTT,CASSEQRGYTEAFF
TRBD2,TRBV7-8,TRBJ2-1,TGTGCCAGCAGCTTCAGCGGGAGTGGGAATGAGCAGTTCTTC,CASSFSGSGNEQFF
NA,TRBV7-8,TRBJ1-5,TGTGCCAGCAGCCAACAGGTGAATCAGCCCCAGCATTTT,CASSQQVNQPQHF
TRBD2,TRBV9,TRBJ2-5,TGTGCCAGCAGCGTAGACGGGGGGGAAGAGACCCAGTACTTC,CASSVDGGEETQYF
NA,TRBV29-1,TRBJ2-4,TGCAGCGTTGGGAAGGGGTGGGACATTCAGTACTTC,CSVGKGWDIQYF
NA,TRBV21-1,TRBJ2-7,TGTGCCAGCAGCAAAGATGGGACTAGCGATACGAACGAGCAGTACTTC,CASSKDGTSDTNEQYF
TRBD1,TRBV6-1,TRBJ1-1,TGTGCCAGCAGACAGGGGTACACTGAAGCTTTCTTT,CASRQGYTEAFF
TRBD2,TRBV5-1,TRBJ2-1,TGCGCCAGCAGCCCTCTGTCATGGATTAGCGGGGGGGCGGGTGAGCAGTTCTTC,CASSPLSWISGGAGEQFF
NA,TRBV19,TRBJ2-3,TGTGCCAGTAGCGAGCAAACCCCTAGCACAGATACGCAGTATTTT,CASSEQTPSTDTQYF
NA,TRBV5-1,TRBJ1-1,TGCGCCAGCAGCTTGTATAATGGGGCCCAAAACACTGAAGCTTTCTTT,CASSLYNGAQNTEAFF
TRBD2,TRBV6-6,TRBJ2-1,TGTGCCAGCAGTGACCAAGCGGGATTGGGGAATGAGCAGTTCTTC,CASSDQAGLGNEQFF
NA,TRBV5-4,TRBJ2-1,TGTGCCAGCAGCGAGACTGCGAGCTCCTACAATGAGCAGTTCTTC,CASSETASSYNEQFF
TRBD2,TRBV9,TRBJ2-1,TGTGCCAGCAGCGTACTAGCGGGGGGGCTCAATGAGCAGTTCTTC,CASSVLAGGLNEQFF
NA,TRBV7-9,TRBJ2-1,TGTGCCAGCAGCTCGAAATCGCGAGGGGGGGCATTAAATGAGCAGTTCTTC,CASSSKSRGGALNEQFF
NA,TRBV2,TRBJ1-1,TGTGCCAGCAGATTACAGGGCATGGGCACTGAAGCTTTCTTT,CASRLQGMGTEAFF
NA,TRBV2,TRBJ2-4,TGTGCCAGCAGGTCCTTAGCCAAAAACATTCAGTACTTC,CASRSLAKNIQYF
TRBD1,TRBV7-9,TRBJ1-5,TGTGCCAGCAGCTTCGGGGCCGACAGGGCCCAGCCCCAGCATTTT,CASSFGADRAQPQHF
NA,TRBV4-1,TRBJ2-6,TGCGCCAGCAGCCAAGTAGTCCGGGTGTTGGCTGGGGCCAACGTCCTGACTTTC,CASSQVVRVLAGANVLTF